This record looks at one T cell receptor beta chain sequence and its context. This clone was counted between two and nine times. Its antigen is unknown. One base away there is no much larger clone; base qualities are not given. This sample was included in a study of cytomegalovirus exposure and HLA in healthy donors (dated by TCRdb to about 2017). Regarding the complete study: According to an earlier analysis of 587 of the donors, some 170 million T cells yielded 90 million to 130 million unique TCR beta sequences and around 300 Gb of sequence data. An early release covering roughly 600 HLA-typed donors comprised 250 to 350 gigabases of sequencing data and around 80 million unique TCR sequences. The genetic ancestry cluster associated with self-reported Caucasian donors included 81% of the 300 to 450 genotyped donors. The study was designed to test whether signatures of past pathogen exposure could be identified by cataloging public T cell receptors. The T cell repertoires of 700 or so subjects were profiled by immunosequencing and related to cytomegalovirus serostatus. In addition to the first cohort of 500 to 850 subjects, a separate validation cohort of 120 different subjects was used. To predict cytomegalovirus infection status, the study brought together high-throughput TCR immunosequencing, statistical association of individual TCRs with disease status, and machine learning. A later analysis re-examined previously published TCR beta repertoires from hundreds of donors and added high-resolution HLA genotyping to investigate patterns of TCR occurrence. In the later analysis, no new phenotypic data were used to find candidate immune exposures; instead, reliance was placed on TCR beta sequences and their occurrence across donors. An earlier analysis of fewer than 700 of the donors applied high-throughput TCR beta sequencing to assess whether each TCR beta V gene segment acted as functional or pseudogenic. Donor age, sex, ethnicity and CMV serostatus were collected together with the repertoire data. A later genetic analysis used genome-wide SNP genotypes for about 60% of the roughly 670 donors, treating that subset as a discovery cohort. Every repertoire in the discovery cohort had been generated on one and the same sequencing platform. Class I and class II HLA loci were covered by the typing at four-digit resolution. Typing coverage differed by locus: A, B, C, DRB1 and DQB1 were typed in roughly 620-630 donors, DQA1 in about 500, DPA1 in 600 to 610, and DPB1 in just under 480. A few DR-DQ haplotypes were treated as single units for association and clustering because of strong linkage in the cohort. Among 398 genotyped donors of the cohort, an average of approximately 250,000 unique TCR beta nucleotide sequences were sequenced per donor, around 18% of them non-productive.

Beyond this particular receptor, the publication reports: According to a later analysis, most CMV-associated TCR beta chains appeared to be HLA-restricted, and the HLA associations seemed to be driven largely by CMV exposure. The classifier was reported to diagnose cytomegalovirus status with high specificity and sensitivity in both the original and validation cohorts. Because some donors lacked HLA typing at each locus, the association tests relied only on the typed subset. In a later analysis, some 18,000 TCR beta sequences were associated with specific HLA alleles at a false discovery rate of 0.05. This cohort had only TCR beta chains sequenced, and the lack of alpha or paired-chain data limited which features could be detected. The earlier analysis of 587 of the donors excluded seventeen rarely observed V segments, including chromosome 9 orphons, because counts were too low. A total of 164 TCR beta chains were listed by the study as associated with cytomegalovirus. Immune exposure information for the cohort was limited to CMV serostatus. In a later analysis, the rate of TCR association differed among HLA loci, with DRB1 alleles having the most associated TCRs and HLA-C alleles having the fewest. V-gene and J-gene trimming of TCR beta chains was associated with a missense DCLRE1C variant in a later genetic analysis, and the association was replicated in an independent cohort. In an earlier analysis of approximately 590 of the donors, most TCR beta V segments were observed in productive rearrangements about 87% or about 30% of the time, broadly matching IMGT annotations. It was suggested by the authors that the approach could potentially be generalized to other disease states and immunological phenotypes. A group of highly shared sequence variants was considered likely to be a technical artifact of the sequencing pipeline. Roughly uniform sequencing depth across donors was assumed in presence/absence analyses, although this assumption may not hold. Compared with equally common non-associated chains, HLA-associated TCR beta chains in a later analysis were more clonally expanded and had lower generation probabilities. In vitro tests confirmed that a few of the cytomegalovirus-associated TCR beta chains recognize cytomegalovirus antigens. In a later genetic analysis, fewer N-insertions in productive TCRs were reported among donors in an Asian-associated ancestry cluster than the approximately 710-donor mean. Linkage disequilibrium might explain the correlated functional status among segregating V segments, but an unknown experimental factor could not be ruled out. A further reported finding was that TCR beta sequences accurately predicted the HLA-A and HLA-B alleles for most subjects in the first cohort. Strong co-occurrence of HLA alleles, especially DR and DQ, made assigning TCR associations to individual alleles difficult. Some IMGT-functional V segments, including TRBV6-2 and TRBV6-3, could not be told apart with the 87-base-pair reads, so those segments were excluded. A later analysis reported that several top co-occurrence clusters appeared linked to parvovirus B19, influenza, CMV and Epstein-Barr virus. Across donors, most TCR sequences were observed very rarely, whereas some public TCRs were present in many individuals.

Library method: the immunoSEQ multiplex PCR assay. A mixture of 60 forward primers for TCR Vbeta segments and 13 reverse primers for TCR Jbeta segments was used in the multiplex PCR. The CDR3 region of rearranged TCR beta genes was amplified from genomic DNA by a multiplex PCR assay. Amplified TCR beta libraries were sequenced as 87-base-pair reads on the Illumina HiSeq System. The paper's data handling went like this. A later analysis tallied 80 million to 95 million unique TCR beta chains across the 700 or so repertoires, and approximately 12 million of those chains were shared by two or more donors. To remove PCR and sequencing errors, raw reads were error-corrected and collapsed into unique sequences using a nearest-neighbor algorithm that merged closely related sequences. CDR3 sequences were aligned to IMGT reference sequences to assign V, D and J gene segments. For a sequence to be retained, a match of at least six nucleotides was required to both a V gene segment and a J gene segment. A rearrangement was called productive if the CDR3 had no stop codons and remained in frame with V and J, and every other rearrangement was called non-productive. CDR3 was defined by IMGT convention, running from the second conserved V-encoded cysteine to the conserved J-encoded phenylalanine. Sequences without an unambiguous match to a single V gene segment were excluded from the earlier analysis of a few hundred of the donors. An earlier analysis of 500 to 600 of the donors classified V segments as functional when productive rearrangements were above 56.7% and as segregating when the standard deviation between donors was above 5%. To diagnose cytomegalovirus status from the catalog of TCR beta chain sequences, a statistical classification framework was built. V and J gene assignment, in a later analysis, came from comparing TCR nucleotide sequences with IMGT/GENE-DB human TR gene sequences. The TCRdist pipeline was used in a later analysis to assign CDR3 sequences and most-parsimonious VDJ recombination scenarios. In a later analysis, each TCR beta chain was defined by its CDR3 amino acid sequence together with its V-gene family, and reads lacking a unique V-gene family were excluded. To address suspected cross-contamination and a sequencing artifact, a later analysis removed around 590 highly shared, low-generation-probability nucleotide sequences. For each public chain, a later analysis derived a clonal expansion index from normalized ranks of inferred template counts within each repertoire. In a later analysis, generation probabilities were computed with a VDJ recombination model fitted to out-of-frame rearrangements, and the resulting probabilities were checked against IGoR. Hypergeometric tests were used in a later analysis to score TCR-TCR, TCR-HLA and TCR-CMV co-occurrence, with a repertoire-size bias correction applied to the TCR pairs. False discovery rates were estimated in a later analysis by permuting HLA or CMV assignments 20 times. In a later analysis, co-occurring TCRs were grouped using DBSCAN, with TCRdist sequence similarity added in when clustering inside HLA-allele-positive subsets. For co-occurrence clustering, repertoires with fewer than 30,000 or more than 120,000 public chains were excluded, along with several repertoires with anomalous nucleotide sharing. The table was pulled from immuneACCESS by TCRdb, which kept in-frame rearrangements only. Such tables lose some clones; where checked, under half of the loss comes from unresolved V genes, and the rest has no known cause. The V and J calls and clone size are taken from that table; D and trimming were inferred from the DNA. This sample has under 150,000 clones in its table, and roughly four fifths of those were observed once. About 10% of the sample is taken by the ten largest.

The cohort comprised fewer than 750 healthy bone marrow donors. All cohort members were sampled while nominally healthy, although unrecorded immune exposures were likely present. The donor was CMV seropositive and belonged to the group of 250 to 300 seropositive cohort members. Every donor gave a peripheral blood sample, and the peripheral blood mononuclear cells from that sample were used for TCR beta sequencing. Genomic DNA was extracted from the blood cell samples with the Qiagen DNeasy Blood Extraction Kit. The germline V gene specifies MRHNA as CDR1 and SNTAGT as CDR2. V ends up 3 bases short and J 4 bases short, with an unmatched junction base count of 2. The CDR3 covers 15 residues, taking in both the cysteine and the phenylalanine. The retained sequence is limited to the CDR3, 45 bases, with the frame set at the first base.

The chain links TRBV6-4 with TRBJ2-3; TRBD2 lines up with 12 middle nucleotides. The material sequenced was PBMCs. The receptor was isolated from a male donor in good health and CMV-seropositive. CDR3 sequence: CASSEGTSGPDTQYF. The DNA sequence is TGTGCCAGCAGTGAGGGGACTAGCGGGCCAGATACGCAGTATTTT.